This TCR beta chain came from a study of CD8+ T cells in alopecia areata (dated by TCRdb to between 2017 and 2018). The study in broad terms: To study T cell clonal expansion in alopecia areata, the researchers applied high-throughput TCRbeta sequencing to both the C3H/HeJ mouse model and human patients. In humans, TCRbeta sequencing was performed on scalp tissue and on sorted CD4+ and CD8+ peripheral blood T cells from healthy controls and from patients with patchy or totalis/universalis alopecia areata. Scalp clonality was compared among normal scalp (n=4), patchy alopecia areata scalp (n=8), and alopecia totalis/universalis scalp (n=8). RNA came from the PAXgene miRNA kit for fixed scalp, the miRNeasy kit for PBMCs, and the RNeasy kit for mouse skin. Amplification of TCRbeta CDR3 regions was done by immunoSEQ multiplex PCR using 35 Vbeta forward primers and 13 Jbeta reverse primers. Study-level results and caveats: Scalp TCR repertoire analysis is complicated because resident alphabeta T cells in normal human skin are also sequenced, whereas mouse skin is dominated by gammadelta T cells. Compared with normal scalp, lesional scalp had higher clonality and more expanded CD8+ clones, particularly in alopecia totalis/universalis, a pattern that suggests antigenic drive. Shared TCR sequences between patients were less evident than in mice, which may be partly attributable to HLA diversity in the patient population.

Lesional scalp punch biopsies and peripheral blood were collected from alopecia areata patients. PBMCs were isolated by density centrifugation and stained for CD3, CD4 and CD8, after which CD4+ and CD8+ T cells were sorted on a FACSAria. Untreated alopecia areata patients were recruited as part of a multicenter biomarker study. Blood CD8+ T cells from about five biomarker-study patients were further sorted into NKG2D-low and NKG2D-high fractions. The library relied on the immunoSEQ multiplex PCR assay. RNA was extracted from all samples and reverse transcribed into cDNA, which served as template for TCR sequencing. First-strand cDNA was synthesized with SuperScript III using a 2:1 mix of oligo-dT and random hexamers. A synthetic immune receptor repertoire was used to gauge amplification bias, and whatever bias remained was removed computationally. Per the authors' processing: Raw reads were preprocessed to remove errors, and CDR3 was defined by IMGT conventions from the conserved cysteine to phenylalanine. Clonality was computed as 1 minus the Shannon entropy, with the entropy normalized by log2 of the number of productive unique TCRs. Whether each scalp clone was CD4 or CD8 was inferred by checking scalp TCRbeta sequences against the CD4 and CD8 repertoires from sorted blood. TCRdb took this table from immuneACCESS and kept in-frame rearrangements with V and J called. Such tables lack part of the clones; where checked against another copy, unresolved V genes explain under half of the gap, and the rest is unexplained. V, J and clone size are taken as reported in that table, and D and trimming were inferred from the DNA itself. Counted in this sample were 90,000 to 120,000 clones; 55% to 60% of them appeared once. More than 20% of the sample is held by the ten biggest clonotypes.

A note on this clone: Its antigen is unknown. One base away there is no much larger clone; base qualities are not given.

The sequence came from a human donor with alopecia areata. Sequencing was done on a sample of NKG2D-low CD8+ T cells sorted from blood. What this sample's cell subset or site label stands for: sorted CD8+ NKG2D-low blood T cells.

The CDR3 reads as follows: CASSVGLPNYEQYF. In nucleotides, the sequence is TGTGCCAGCAGTGTGGGGTTGCCCAACTACGAGCAGTACTTC. The chain joins TRBV6-5 to TRBJ2-7; the D gene assignment is ambiguous. The germline V gene specifies MNHEY as CDR1 and SVGAGI as CDR2. Reading from cysteine to phenylalanine, the CDR3 counts 14 amino acids. Solely the CDR3 DNA is kept, with 42 bases framed from the first base. The V end loses 5 bases and the J end loses 3 bases, and a stretch of 14 bases separates them.